This is a list of T cell receptor beta chains from one sample in a study of T cells in localized non-small cell lung cancer. Clones were sequenced by immunoSEQ multiplex PCR, and TCRdb holds only the in-frame ones, with some missing. The table has 2,500 to 3,000 clones, around 21% seen once; the top ten hold nearly 25%. The sample here was lung tumor tissue, taken before any cancer treatment. These receptor sequences come from a male donor older than 55 with stage II squamous cell lung carcinoma. Each CDR3 is given without its conserved first and last residue. A D gene is named only where the DNA matches it firmly.

V	D	J	CDR3
TRBV9	.	TRBJ1-1	ASSFTTGENTEAF
TRBV11-3	.	TRBJ2-7	ASSPAFSRHYEQY
TRBV9	.	TRBJ2-2	ASSEFRGTGELF
TRBV9	.	TRBJ1-1	ASSAGHPNTEAF
TRBV28	TRBD1	TRBJ1-3	ASSSGTGGSGNTIY
TRBV14	.	TRBJ2-3	ASSLEGLGADTQY
TRBV28	.	TRBJ2-2	ASLGGGNTGELF
TRBV29-1	TRBD1	TRBJ2-7	SVELGGRNYEQY
TRBV5-1	.	TRBJ2-7	ASSLGLADNEQY
TRBV7-8	.	TRBJ1-2	ASSWKTDDGYT
TRBV18	.	TRBJ2-5	ASSPPAARGTQY
TRBV11-3	TRBD2	TRBJ2-3	ASSLSGRGTDTQY
TRBV29-1	.	TRBJ2-1	SSLRLYAGNNEQF
TRBV9	.	TRBJ1-1	ASSVGGYTEAF
TRBV19	.	TRBJ1-5	ASSIDLTGYSNQPQH
TRBV18	.	TRBJ1-4	ASSPTHQGSNEKLF
TRBV9	.	TRBJ1-2	ASSVDPEGGSGGYT
TRBV14	.	TRBJ1-4	ASSEMGGGPRSEKLF
TRBV11-3	.	TRBJ2-3	ASSPRGHLMGSTDTQY
TRBV30	TRBD1	TRBJ1-5	AWGGQENQPQH
TRBV5-1	TRBD1	TRBJ1-3	ASSPRGPGNTIY
TRBV13	TRBD2	TRBJ2-7	ASSLALAAVFGYEQY
TRBV6-8	.	TRBJ1-5	ASSSDGSNQPQH
TRBV11-3	TRBD2	TRBJ2-5	ASSRLAGGGETQY
TRBV6-8	.	TRBJ1-2	ASWENGGAYGYT
TRBV19	.	TRBJ2-2	ASGNGLSGAYTGELF
TRBV2	.	TRBJ1-2	ASSVDGGVGYT
TRBV11-3	.	TRBJ2-5	ASSLEALGYTRETQY
TRBV6-8	.	TRBJ1-1	AIRGRVTEAF
TRBV18	.	TRBJ1-2	ASSPQGNLNYGYT
TRBV11-3	.	TRBJ2-5	ASSPGTRGSQETQY
TRBV9	.	TRBJ2-5	AILPRDWGETQY
TRBV9	.	TRBJ2-5	ASSDTPGPLVPEY
TRBV6-8	TRBD2	TRBJ2-7	ASTGAGAGDYEQY
TRBV6-1	.	TRBJ2-5	ASSEGGKGETQY